This T cell receptor (beta chain) appears in the sequencing data of a study of identical twins' blood T cells. General observations from the study: Twins reportedly had markedly more similar V usage than unrelated donors, even among out-of-frame TCRbeta clonotypes. Mainly, cloneset size products determined shared clonotypes, twins included.

TCRdb analysed the 5' RACE reads with MiXCR anew, one entry per CDR3 protein. The sample lists about 370,000 distinct CDR3 sequences, around 30% occurring once. The CDR3 consists of 16 residues. The V gene's germline CDR1 is SGHVS and CDR2 FQNEAQ. Trimming left V 0 bases short and J 4 bases short, with 13 bases between. This clonotype was picked up a small number of times. Its target is unknown. The clonotype was recovered from a woman aged 18-49 years in good health. Material: PBMCs. The rearrangement links TRBV7-8 to TRBJ1-5; the D is unclear. The CDR3, as DNA: TGTGCCAGCAGCTTAGCCCCTTCCCCAGTTAATCAGCCCCAGCATTTT. This encodes CASSLAPSPVNQPQHF.